The present TCR beta chain was sequenced within a study of shared clonotypes between healthy human individuals. Study context: Sampling drew on donors who were a couple of women and a few men aged 18 to 49. Findings of the study overall: Among donors, clonotype sharing was expected to be affected by sequencing depth. Some naive CD4 clonotypes, 5% to 5.5%, turned up in common across a handful of donors.

Notes on this clone: Its antigen is not identified.

Trimming left V 0 bases short and J 5 bases short, with 11 bases between. Looked up from germline, CDR1 is SGHRS and CDR2 is YFSETQ. The CDR3 consists of 15 residues. Profiled with immunoSEQ multiplex PCR; TCRdb holds only in-frame clones, not every one. Here the sample spans about 2.4 million clones, 90% to 95% being singletons. Sequences were obtained from naive CD4+ T cells from PBMCs. Subset indicated: CD45RA+ positively selected. V is TRBV5-1 and J is TRBJ2-2; tentatively, D is TRBD2 (5 bases). The TCR originated in a man younger than 35 in good health. Some clones in this sample may be carry-over from other donors' samples. The DNA for the CDR3 is TGCGCCAGCAGCTTGGCCGGAGGTCAGACCGGGGAGCTGTTTTTT. It yields the protein CASSLAGGQTGELFF.